The 10 T cell receptor beta chains below were found in one sample sequenced in a study of lymphopenia after photon versus proton radiotherapy. The table came from immunoSEQ multiplex PCR; TCRdb's copy has only in-frame clones and leaves some out. The data hold approximately 31,000 clones, with over 75% observed a single time. Sequenced material: peripheral blood, taken from a patient treated with proton-based radiotherapy. These receptors all stem from a woman in her 70s with pancreatic cancer.

This sequence joins TRBV4-3 and TRBJ2-1; 11 bases fit TRBD2. The CDR3 sequence is 18 residues long. The trim removed 0 bases at V and 4 bases at J, leaving 8 bases unmatched. The germline gives CDR1 LGHNA, CDR2 YSLEER. CDR3 sequence reads: CASSQEGLAGGWYNEQFF. In nucleotides, the CDR3 is TGCGCCAGCAGCCAAGAGGGCTTAGCGGGAGGGTGGTACAATGAGCAGTTCTTC.

The V and J genes are TRBV5-1 and TRBJ2-3; 12 nucleotides match TRBD1. CDR1 is SGHRS, CDR2 YFSETQ, per germline. J lost 4 bases, V lost 4 bases, and 4 bases had no gene match. The CDR3 runs to 15 residues. The chain's CDR3 is CASSPGQGASDTQYF. CDR3 coding DNA: TGCGCCAGCAGCCCGGGACAGGGGGCATCAGATACGCAGTATTTT.

V is TRBV4-3 and J is TRBJ2-1, with D unresolved. Trimming cost V 0 bases and J 7 bases, with 13 bases left between them. This CDR3 is 15 amino acids long. CDR1 is LGHNA, CDR2 YSLEER, per germline. CDR3 sequence (DNA): TGCGCCAGCAGCCAAGATGCCCAGGTGGGAAATGAGCAGTTCTTC. It yields the protein CASSQDAQVGNEQFF.

V is TRBV5-1 and J is TRBJ1-2; possible D gene TRBD1, 5 bases. The CDR3 extends over 14 amino acids. V shed 4 bases and J shed 8 bases, with 18 bases lying between them. Germline loops: CDR1 SGHRS, CDR2 YFSETQ. The CDR3 nucleotides read TGCGCCAGCAGCCGCAACATAGACAGTGGCGGCTACACCTTC. This sequence encodes CASSRNIDSGGYTF.

The chain recombines TRBV9 with TRBJ2-3; no clear D. V gave up 2 bases and J gave up 2 bases, with 6 bases separating them. Germline lookup yields CDR1 SGDLS and CDR2 YYNGEE. There are 13 residues in the CDR3. This CDR3 reads CASSVPSTDTQYF. In nucleotides, the CDR3 is TGTGCCAGCAGCGTCCCTTCCACAGATACGCAGTATTTT.

This clone has more than one count but fewer than ten. This chain connects TRBV12-5 to TRBJ2-7; the match to TRBD1 covers 9 bases. The CDR3 is made up of 15 amino acids. V lost 0 bases to trimming and J lost 7 bases; unmatched junction nucleotides: 7. Germline V lookup: CDR1 LGHNT, CDR2 FRNRAP. This chain's CDR3 is CASGLVLGQGGEQYF. The CDR3 DNA is TGTGCTAGTGGTTTGGTACTGGGACAGGGAGGGGAGCAGTACTTC.

The chain uses TRBV28 and TRBJ2-4; weak D call: TRBD2 (9 bases). Trimming left V 6 bases short and J 0 bases short, with 33 bases between. Germline CDR1 reads MDHEN; CDR2 reads SYDVKM. The CDR3 has 22 residues. The CDR3 protein is CASSYRQGTSLQDFKAKNIQYF. CDR3 nucleotide sequence: TGTGCCAGCAGCTATCGACAGGGGACTAGCCTGCAGGATTTTAAAGCCAAAAACATTCAGTACTTC.

The V and J genes are TRBV28 and TRBJ1-1; possible D gene TRBD1, 5 bases. The CDR3 sequence is 16 residues long. With 2 bases removed from V and 1 base from J, the gap between germline ends came to 14 bases. Per the germline V gene, CDR1 is MDHEN and CDR2 is SYDVKM. CDR3 DNA sequence: TGTGCCAGCAGTTTACACCGGGCGGGGCAGAACACTGAAGCTTTCTTT. This encodes CASSLHRAGQNTEAFF.

V and J are TRBV5-4 and TRBJ2-7; D unclear. CDR1 is SGHNT, CDR2 YYREEE, per germline (reference sequence). Deletions cut 4 bases from V and 0 bases from J, with 11 bases between. The CDR3 contains 14 residues. CDR3 in amino acids: CASSPDRSSYEQYF. In nucleotides, the CDR3 is TGTGCCAGCAGCCCTGATAGGAGCTCCTACGAGCAGTACTTC.

This rearrangement joins TRBV28 to TRBJ2-6; D is unclear. Trimming removed 10 bases at V and 0 bases at J, with 19 bases between. This CDR3 region has 17 residues. CDR1 and CDR2 from the germline V gene are MDHEN and SYDVKM. CDR3 coding DNA: TGTGCCATCGCCAGGACCCTCACAAACTCTGGGGCCAACGTCCTGACTTTC. This codes for CAIARTLTNSGANVLTF.